The next 10 T cell receptor beta chains were all read from a single sample in a study of blood T cell repertoires in COVID-19 (dated by TCRdb to the early 2020s). The receptor library was made with the immunoSEQ multiplex PCR assay. Sourced from immuneACCESS, this table was stored by TCRdb with only in-frame sequences that have V and J called. A share of the clones is absent; for the studies checked, an unresolved V gene accounts for under half, and the remainder has no known explanation. The sample includes 65,000 to 75,000 clones, with approximately 80% observed a single time. The top ten hold about 14% of the sample. Sequencing was done on a sample of peripheral blood. The receptors were gathered from a human donor in a cohort sampled during active COVID-19.

The chain employs TRBV5-1 and TRBJ2-2, with D hard to call. The CDR3 covers 14 residues. Trimming removed 0 bases from V and 1 base from J, with 4 bases in between. In germline, CDR1 is SGHRS, CDR2 YFSETQ. CDR3 sequence reads: CASSLARNTGELFF. For the CDR3, the DNA is TGCGCCAGCAGCTTGGCCCGGAACACCGGGGAGCTGTTTTTT.

V and J are TRBV20-1 and TRBJ2-1; 13 positions match TRBD2. V lost 3 bases and J lost 9; bases outside the gene matches: 11. This CDR3 region has 16 residues. Germline V gives CDR1 DFQATT, CDR2 SNEGSKA (reference sequence). The CDR3 here is CSASNIRTSGSGEQFF. CDR3 nucleotides: TGCAGTGCTAGTAATATCCGGACTAGCGGGAGTGGTGAGCAGTTCTTC.

The CDR3 region is CASRRGDQPQHF. Here the CDR3 DNA reads TGTGCCAGCCGCCGCGGCGATCAGCCCCAGCATTTT. This chain joins TRBV12-3 or TRBV12-4 and TRBJ1-5, with unresolved D. V was pared by 8 bases and J by 5 bases, with 10 bases between. The CDR3 consists of 12 residues.

A single count supports this clone. The J gene is TRBJ2-7, the V gene TRBV4-1, with D tentatively TRBD1 (6 bases). The CDR3 is 17 amino acids. Germline-derived CDR1 and CDR2 are MGHRA and YSYEKL. V lost 0 bases, J lost 0 bases, and 15 bases lay in between. CDR3 DNA: TGCGCCAGCAGCCAAGATAAGGGGCAGGGGCGCTCCTACGAGCAGTACTTC. Residues: CASSQDKGQGRSYEQYF.

This clone was seen more than once but under ten times. CDR3 protein: CASSSPGALTEAFF. DNA for the CDR3: TGTGCCAGCAGTTCGCCAGGGGCTTTGACTGAAGCTTTCTTT. V usage is TRBV7-9 and J usage is TRBJ1-1; possibly TRBD1 for D (6 bases). The CDR3 consists of 14 residues. Germline lookup yields CDR1 SEHNR and CDR2 FQNEAQ (reference sequence). Deletions cut 6 bases from V and 5 bases from J, with 16 bases between.

The chain combines TRBV11-3 with TRBJ2-1, with TRBD1 matching over 9 bases. Germline V gene sequence: CDR1 SGHNT, CDR2 YENEEA. This CDR3 spans 16 amino acids. V was pared by 0 bases and J by 9 bases, with 9 bases of the junction left unmatched. The CDR3 reads CASSLDPNRGRGEQFF. DNA of the CDR3: TGTGCCAGCAGCTTAGATCCGAACAGGGGGCGAGGTGAGCAGTTCTTC.

The chain uses TRBV11-3 and TRBJ2-7, with a possible D match to TRBD1 (6 bases). Trimming left V 3 bases short and J 6 bases short, with 15 bases between. This CDR3 spans 14 amino acids. Germline V gene lookup returns CDR1 SGHNT and CDR2 YENEEA. The CDR3 DNA is TGTGCCAGCAGCTTCGGGCAGGGGTCGTCCGAGCAGTACTTC. Its protein is CASSFGQGSSEQYF.

This sequence joins TRBV5-1 and TRBJ1-1; 8 positions match TRBD1. V dropped 1 base and J dropped 5; count of bases not matched to a gene: 10. Germline assignment: CDR1 SGHRS and CDR2 YFSETQ. This CDR3 is 16 amino acids long. CDR3 residues: CASSLNGQGEGTEAFF. The CDR3 nucleotides read TGCGCCAGCAGCTTGAATGGACAGGGTGAGGGGACTGAAGCTTTCTTT.

Here the CDR3 DNA reads TGTGCCAGCAGCTTTTCCCTAGGTCAGCGGACCTACGAGCAGTACTTC. Translating gives CASSFSLGQRTYEQYF. The gene calls are TRBV11-2 and TRBJ2-7; maybe TRBD2 (5 bases). CDR3 size: 16 residues. V was shortened by 3 bases and J by 2 bases, with 17 bases between the two germline ends. In germline, CDR1 is SGHAT, CDR2 FQNNGV.

The genes are TRBV5-1 and TRBJ2-5; TRBD2 agrees at 7 bases. V dropped 4 bases and J dropped 3; count of bases not matched to a gene: 6. The germline gives CDR1 SGHRS, CDR2 YFSETQ. CDR3 length equals 14 residues. The CDR3 DNA reads TGCGCCAGCAGCCTGAGCGCGGGGGAAGAGACCCAGTACTTC. It encodes CASSLSAGEETQYF.